This T cell receptor beta chain emerged from a study of monozygotic twins with inflammatory bowel disease (dated by TCRdb to between 2019 and 2020). Looking at the study overall: In total, about 30 monozygotic twin pairs made up the full study: 19 Danish pairs, all IBD-discordant, plus nine German pairs, of which four were IBD-concordant and five were IBD-discordant. The search for disease-associated traits relied mainly on comparing IBD patients with their genetically identical healthy co-twins within discordant pairs. Each individual had, on average, about 151 000 unique TCRalpha sequences and 181 000 unique TCRbeta sequences available for analysis. The full study reports these points: Repertoire similarity did not differ between concordant and discordant twins, which could be due to limited statistical power. Background noise and inter-individual variability may have been introduced into the repertoires by the differing immunosuppressive treatments among patients. Distinction between different T cell subtypes could not be achieved in the analysis. TCRbeta repertoire diversity, by inverse Simpson index, was decreased in IBD patients compared with their healthy co-twins. The results gave no support for a single strong signal or clonotype linked to IBD. Fewer clonotypes were shared with other individuals by IBD patients than by healthy twins, most markedly in patients showing signs of disease activity.

From each donor, an approximately 2.5 ml peripheral blood sample was collected into PAXgene tubes and kept at -80 degrees C. Total RNA was isolated from whole blood with the PAXgene blood miRNA kit on an automated QIAcube, without T cell sorting. Peripheral blood from monozygotic twin pairs, either concordant or discordant for inflammatory bowel disease, underwent deep TCRalpha and TCRbeta repertoire profiling that used unique molecular barcoding. For every twin pair, smoking habits were documented, and each individual was categorised as a current, former or never smoker. Comments on this clonotype: Its antigen remains undetermined.

The library was generated by 5' RACE. Preparation of each TCR library used approximately 3,500 ng of total RNA. cDNA was synthesized with SMARTScribe reverse transcriptase in eight separate reactions per sample. During cDNA synthesis, template switching was used to introduce unique molecular identifiers that contained a 6-nucleotide sample barcode. TCRalpha and TCRbeta cDNA was amplified in two nested PCRs of about 17 and 10 cycles, and bead purification was carried out after each PCR. Before amplification, the cDNA was both treated with uracil DNA-glycosylase and purified with the QIAquick PCR purification kit. The second PCR added Illumina TruSeq-compatible adapters along with sample-specific barcodes. TapeStation and Qubit were used to check library quality and concentration, and 5 ng of each library went into the pool. Sequencing of the pooled libraries was done on an Illumina HiSeq2500 single-index Rapid Run using custom sequencing primers and 2 x 100 bp reads. The paper's processing steps were these. PCR and sequencing errors were corrected by UMI-based consensus assembly using MiGEC version 1.2.6. MiXCR version 2.1.1 was used to carry out V(D)J alignment, clonotype assembly and CDR3 extraction. Normalisation of gene usage, clonotype sharing and MAIT/NKT TCR abundance was achieved by analysing the top 1000, 10 000 and 20 000 clonotypes per sample. Diversity was computed as the inverse Simpson index with the vegan R package after downsampling to 27 000 UMIs. Paired Mann-Whitney U tests were applied to discordant twin pairs, and Benjamini-Hochberg correction was used for multiple testing. Based on TCRdb reprocessing of the reads, there is one entry per CDR3 protein sequence, and DNA is missing. The V and J calls were not made by the authors but by TCRdb's processing. The sample's own table lists 110,000 to 150,000 distinct CDR3 sequences. Clones ranked in the top ten supply around 1.3% of the sample.

This receptor was obtained from a human donor with ulcerative colitis or Crohn's disease, or a healthy co-twin of an affected twin (not recorded which). Sequenced input: blood.

The CDR3 reads CASSQYQETQYF. The rearranged chain carries TRBV25-1 and TRBJ2-5. CDR1 MGHDK and CDR2 SYGVNS were looked up in the germline V gene. There are 12 amino acids in the CDR3, from cysteine to phenylalanine inclusive. No nucleotide data were recorded.